One sample yielded the 18 T cell receptor beta chains listed below, sequenced in a study of shared clonotypes between healthy human individuals. Produced via immunoSEQ multiplex PCR; TCRdb's table is partial and in-frame only. This sample has about 2.4 million clones; more than 85% occur once, and the top ten carry about 0.34%. The sequencing sample was made of naive CD4+ T cells from PBMCs. As for subset: CD45RA+ positively selected. The receptor source for this set is a man between 18 and 29 years old in good health. Some clones in this sample may be carry-over from other donors' samples.

The CDR3 bases are TGTGCCAGCCTAGACAAGGGACAGGGCAACTATGGCTACACCTTC. Amino acids: CASLDKGQGNYGYTF. The chain employs TRBV5-4 and TRBJ1-2; 9 positions match TRBD1. The trim removed 7 bases at V and 2 bases at J, leaving 9 bases unmatched. The CDR3 length is 15 residues. CDR1 is SGHNT, CDR2 YYREEE, per germline (reference sequence).

CDR3 residues: CASSTYGTVGDNEQFF. CDR3 nucleotides: TGTGCCAGCAGCACGTACGGCACAGTAGGCGACAATGAGCAGTTCTTC. The rearrangement links TRBV9 to TRBJ2-1; D not certain. This CDR3 comprises 16 residues. Germline values: CDR1 SGDLS, CDR2 YYNGEE. The V end was cut by 4 bases, the J end by 5 bases, with 19 bases between.

The V gene is TRBV11-3, the J gene TRBJ2-3; D is perhaps TRBD1 or TRBD2 (7 bases each). CDR1 is SGHNT and CDR2 is YENEEA in the germline V gene. The CDR3 contains 14 residues. V lost 8 bases, J lost 6 bases, and 18 bases lay in between. Written as DNA, the CDR3 is TGTGCCAGCTCATCAGGGGGGGAGGCTGATACGCAGTATTTT. Protein product: CASSSGGEADTQYF.

The gene calls are TRBV20-1 and TRBJ2-2, with no clear D. The germline V gene encodes CDR1 DFQATT and CDR2 SNEGSKA (reference sequence). This CDR3 comprises 11 residues. Trimming pared 6 bases from V and 6 bases from J, leaving 8 bases between. The CDR3 DNA sequence: TGCAGTGCCCGAGCCTCCGGGGAGCTGTTTTTT. Encoded protein: CSARASGELFF.

The chain combines TRBV2 with TRBJ2-5, with 12 bases that match TRBD2. V lost 9 bases to trimming and J lost 2 bases; unmatched junction nucleotides: 7. This CDR3 spans 15 amino acids. The germline gives CDR1 SNHLY, CDR2 FYNNEI. The CDR3 loop reads CARSTSGRGQETQYF. CDR3 nucleotide sequence: TGTGCCAGATCGACTAGCGGGAGAGGTCAAGAGACCCAGTACTTC.

The rearrangement joins TRBV28 to TRBJ1-3; D call uncertain. The CDR3 length is 14 residues. The V gene lost 7 bases and the J gene lost 4 bases, with 14 bases spanning the gap. Per germline, CDR1 MDHEN and CDR2 SYDVKM. The CDR3 sequence is CASTPDVFGNTIYF. The CDR3 DNA is TGTGCCAGCACCCCGGATGTCTTCGGAAACACCATATATTTT. Based on the CDR3 plus reference TRBV28 and TRBJ1-3, the full variable domain is DVKVTQSSRYLVKRTGEKVFLECVQDMDHENMFWYRQDPGLGLRLIYFSYDVKMKEKGDIPEGYSVSREKKERFSLILESASTNQTSMYLCASTPDVFGNTIYFGEGSWLTVV.

Worth noting for this clone: Other DNA sequences in this specimen translate into the identical CDR3. This sequence joins TRBV5-1 and TRBJ2-1; D not certain. This CDR3 has 15 residues. Germline V gene sequence: CDR1 SGHRS, CDR2 YFSETQ. Deletions cut 0 bases from V and 0 bases from J, with 7 bases between. The CDR3 DNA reads as TGCGCCAGCAGCTTGGATCTGGGCTCCTACAATGAGCAGTTCTTC. Translated: CASSLDLGSYNEQFF.

This clone has a handful of counts. V gene TRBV7-6 combines with J gene TRBJ1-1; maybe TRBD1 (5 bases). This CDR3 contains 14 residues. Trimming removed 5 bases from V and 0 bases from J, with 10 bases in between. CDR1 and CDR2 (germline): SGHVS, FNYEAQ. CDR3 loop: CASSPQTVNTEAFF. For the CDR3, the DNA is TGTGCCAGCAGCCCTCAGACAGTGAACACTGAAGCTTTCTTT.

In DNA form, the CDR3 reads TGTGCCAGCAGCCCATCATCTTTTCGTTTTGAAGCTTTCTTT. This sequence encodes CASSPSSFRFEAFF. V is TRBV7-2 and J is TRBJ1-1; unclear D gene. V was clipped by 5 bases and J by 7 bases, with 17 bases between them. In germline, CDR1 is SGHTA, CDR2 FQGNSA. The CDR3 extends over 14 amino acids. Full variable domain (missing parts from reference TRBV7-2 and TRBJ1-1): GAGVSQSPSNKVTEKGKDVELRCDPISGHTALYWYRQSLGQGLEFLIYFQGNSAPDKSGLPSDRFSAERTGGSVSTLTIQRTQQEDSAVYLCASSPSSFRFEAFFGQGTRLTVV.

The chain links TRBV2 to TRBJ2-3; possible D gene TRBD2, 6 bases. This CDR3 region has 16 residues. The V end was cut by 4 bases, the J end by 4 bases, with 18 bases between. CDR1 SNHLY and CDR2 FYNNEI come from the germline V gene. This CDR3 reads CASSGRLGRLADTQYF. In nucleotides, the CDR3 is TGTGCCAGCAGTGGTAGACTAGGGAGGCTGGCAGATACGCAGTATTTT. Based on the CDR3 plus reference TRBV2 and TRBJ2-3, the full variable domain is EPEVTQTPSHQVTQMGQEVILRCVPISNHLYFYWYRQILGQKVEFLVSFYNNEISEKSEIFDDQFSVERPDGSNFTLKIRSTKLEDSAMYFCASSGRLGRLADTQYFGPGTRLTVL.

The chain links TRBV5-4 to TRBJ1-4; tentatively, D is TRBD1 (5 bases). This CDR3 is built from 13 residues. Germline CDR1 reads SGHNT; CDR2 reads YYREEE (reference sequence). CDR3 loop: CAAGAGLNEKLFF. The CDR3, as DNA: TGTGCAGCAGGTGCAGGGCTTAATGAAAAACTGTTTTTT.

V gene TRBV30 combines with J gene TRBJ1-2; TRBD1 might be the D (5 bases). V gave up 2 bases and J gave up 4 bases, with 14 bases separating them. Germline V gene lookup returns CDR1 GTSNPN and CDR2 SVGIG (reference sequence). This CDR3 region has 14 residues. The CDR3 loop reads CAWSYGGSTYGYTF. The CDR3 coding sequence is TGTGCCTGGAGTTACGGGGGTTCTACCTATGGCTACACCTTC.

The table lists this clone with a count of one. The gene calls are TRBV10-3 and TRBJ1-4; D gene ambiguous. The CDR3 runs to 17 residues. The V end was cut by 0 bases, the J end by 5 bases, with 16 bases between. The germline gives CDR1 ENHRY, CDR2 SYGVKD. The CDR3 DNA reads as TGTGCCATCAGTGAGTCGGGCTCGACCGACGGAAATGAAAAACTGTTTTTT. It codes for CAISESGSTDGNEKLFF.

The chain couples TRBV11-2 to TRBJ2-5, with D possibly matching TRBD1 (6 bases). The J call is uncertain, as TRBJ2-7 better fits the DNA end. The CDR3 contains 16 residues. Germline V gives CDR1 SGHAT, CDR2 FQNNGV. The CDR3 DNA sequence: TGTGCCAGCACCGTCCGGCAGGGGAACGGGCCTTACGAGCAGTACTTC. It is translated as CASTVRQGNGPYEQYF.

The J gene is TRBJ2-5, the V gene TRBV6-6; no clear D gene. This CDR3 spans 15 amino acids. Germline-derived CDR1 and CDR2 are MNHNY and SVGAGI (reference sequence). V shed 4 bases and J shed 1 base, with 13 bases lying between them. CDR3 nucleotide sequence: TGTGCCAGCAGTTCTTCAAGATCCTCCCAAGAGACCCAGTACTTC. Its protein product is CASSSSRSSQETQYF.

The chain joins TRBV11-2 to TRBJ2-1; TRBD2 agrees at 11 bases. The germline CDR1 and CDR2 sequences are SGHAT and FQNNGV. CDR3 length: 14 residues. Trimming took 9 bases from V and 5 from J; bases not matched to a gene: 6. This CDR3 is CASTGTSGHNEQFF. The CDR3 bases are TGTGCCAGTACCGGGACTAGCGGTCACAATGAGCAGTTCTTC.

V is TRBV7-2 and J is TRBJ2-7, with 8 positions matching TRBD2. Looked up from germline, CDR1 is SGHTA and CDR2 is FQGNSA. The CDR3 is 15 amino acids. Germline trimming cut 3 bases from V and 1 base from J; bases unmatched to any gene: 5. The CDR3 nucleotides are TGTGCCAGCAGCTTCAATAGCGGGGATTCCTACGAGCAGTACTTC. It codes for CASSFNSGDSYEQYF.

This clone was recorded only once. This chain uses TRBV5-8 with TRBJ2-2; D is uncertain. V was clipped by 0 bases and J by 5 bases, with 5 bases between them. CDR1 and CDR2 from the germline V gene are SGHTS and YDEGEE. The CDR3 contains 13 residues. The DNA for the CDR3 is TGTGCCAGCAGCTTGGCCCAAACCGGGGAGCTGTTTTTT. Residues: CASSLAQTGELFF.